This entry is about one T cell receptor (beta chain). Its antigen remains unidentified. These data belong to a study of shared clonotypes between healthy human individuals. In the original analysis: Filtering differed for immunoSEQ, which gave only junction sequences without quality scores. This table comes from immunoSEQ multiplex PCR, and its TCRdb copy is limited to in-frame clones, with some not included. The V and J calls and clone size come from that table; D and trimming were worked out from the DNA. The sample contains around 980,000 clones, approximately 80% of which appear only once. Overall study results and limits: Lower generation probabilities were found for non-shared clonotypes than for those shared by all four donors. What naive subsets generally showed was a larger estimated richness than memory subsets showed.

This CDR3 is 18 amino acids long. The germline CDR1 and CDR2 sequences are SGHAT and FQNNGV. After removal of 1 base from V and 2 bases from J, the junction contained 11 bases not matched to a gene. This TCR derives from a man aged 18 to 29 in good health. Some clones in this sample may be carry-over from other donors' samples. Sequencing input: memory CD4+ T cells from PBMCs. Subset noted: CD45RA-negative fraction. V is TRBV11-2 and J is TRBJ2-3; TRBD1 matches at 8 bases. DNA of the CDR3: TGTGCCAGCAGCTTAGGGCGGGGCAGGGGGCCACTCACAGATACGCAGTATTTT. Its protein is CASSLGRGRGPLTDTQYF.